These 5 T cell receptor beta chains were all obtained from the same sample, sequenced in a study of T cell clonality in common variable immunodeficiency. This table comes from immunoSEQ multiplex PCR, and its TCRdb copy is limited to in-frame clones, with some not included. The data list about 34,000 clones, none observed once; approximately 0.94% falls to the top ten. Sequencing was done on a sample of peripheral blood mononuclear cells. The source is a person aged 18 to 69 in good health.

This clone was detected ten times or more. The sequence runs out 3 residues before the end of the CDR3; the remainder is reconstructed from the germline J gene. The rearrangement links TRBV30 to TRBJ1-1; D is perhaps TRBD1 (5 bases). The CDR3 is made up of 14 amino acids. V lost 3 bases and J 6 bases, leaving 17 bases between the germline ends. The germline V gene has CDR1 GTSNPN and CDR2 SVGIG (reference sequence). This chain's CDR3 is CAWSAGFRTAEAFF. The CDR3 bases that were read are TGTGCCTGGAGCGCAGGGTTTCGTACGGCTGAA. The full variable domain, completed using reference TRBV30 and TRBJ1-1, is SQTIHQWPATLVQPVGSPLSLECTVEGTSNPNLYWYRQAAGRGLQLLFYSVGIGQISSEVPQNLSASRPQDRQFILSSKKLLLSDSGFYLCAWSAGFRTAEAFFGQGTRLTVV.

This clone appeared many times. The sequenced fragment ends 3 residues before the CDR3 boundary, so the rest is inferred from the germline J gene. This chain uses TRBV7-6 with TRBJ2-7; 9 bases agree with TRBD2. This CDR3 has 16 residues. Germline V gives CDR1 SGHVS, CDR2 FNYEAQ. The J segment lost 2 bases and the V segment lost 5 bases, leaving 10 bases of the junction unmatched. CDR3 region: CASSRSWREGPYEQYF. The sequenced CDR3 bases are TGTGCCAGCAGCCGAAGCTGGCGGGAGGGCCCCTACGAG. The variable domain in full, with the rest retrieved from reference TRBV7-6 and TRBJ2-7, is GAGVSQSPRYKVTKRGQDVALRCDPISGHVSLYWYRQALGQGPEFLTYFNYEAQQDKSGLPNDRFSAERPEGSISTLTIQRTEQRDSAMYRCASSRSWREGPYEQYFGPGTRLTVT.

This clone was counted many times. The CDR3 extends 3 residues past the end of the read, so its final part is completed from the germline J gene. This rearrangement joins TRBV6-1 to TRBJ2-7; 7 positions match TRBD1. Per the germline V gene, CDR1 is MNHNS and CDR2 is SASEGT. The CDR3 has 15 amino acids. The junction had 8 bases not matched to a gene; V was cut back by 3 bases and J by 3 bases. Incomplete CDR3 DNA: TGTGCCAGCAGTGAGCAACAGGGGCCCGTCTACGAG. Amino acids: CASSEQQGPVYE. In full, the CDR3 reads CASSEQQGPVYEQYF.

In its sample, this clone was seen many times. Read data end 3 residues before the CDR3 end; the end is taken from the germline J gene. V usage is TRBV7-2 and J usage is TRBJ2-1; TRBD2 matches at 8 bases. The CDR3 length is 15 residues. J was trimmed by 7 bases and V by 5 bases; bases with no gene match: 10. Per germline, CDR1 SGHTA and CDR2 FQGNSA. The part of the CDR3 DNA that was read is TGTGCCAGCAGCCTGCAAGCGGGGGTACCGAATGAG. This gives the protein CASSLQAGVPNE. From start to end, the CDR3 is CASSLQAGVPNEQFF.

This clone was recorded at least ten times. Sequencing ends 3 residues short of the CDR3 end; the germline J gene provides the rest. V usage is TRBV5-4 and J usage is TRBJ1-3, with 7 positions matching TRBD1. The CDR3 consists of 15 residues. Germline CDR1 reads SGHNT; CDR2 reads YYREEE (reference sequence). The V segment lost 4 bases and the J segment 0 bases; nucleotides outside the gene matches: 4. CDR3 bases read: TGTGCCAGCAGCCTAGACAGGGACTCTGGAAACACC. This encodes CASSLDRDSGNT. The whole CDR3 protein reads CASSLDRDSGNTIYF.